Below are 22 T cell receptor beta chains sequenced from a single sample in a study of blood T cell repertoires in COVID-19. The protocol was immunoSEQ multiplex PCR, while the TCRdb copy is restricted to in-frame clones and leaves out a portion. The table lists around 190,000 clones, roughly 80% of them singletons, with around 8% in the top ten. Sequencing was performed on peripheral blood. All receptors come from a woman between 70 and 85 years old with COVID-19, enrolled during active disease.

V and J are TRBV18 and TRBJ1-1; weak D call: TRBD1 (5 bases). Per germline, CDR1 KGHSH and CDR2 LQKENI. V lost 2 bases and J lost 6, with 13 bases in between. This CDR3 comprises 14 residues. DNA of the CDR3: TGTGCCAGCTCACCATATTATCAGGGTCCTGAAGCTTTCTTT. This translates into CASSPYYQGPEAFF.

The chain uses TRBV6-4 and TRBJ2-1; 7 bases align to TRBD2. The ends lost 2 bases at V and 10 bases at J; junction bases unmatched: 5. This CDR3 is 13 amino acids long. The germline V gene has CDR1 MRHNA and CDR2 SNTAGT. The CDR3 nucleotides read TGTGCCAGCAGTGACCGGGGAGCGGGGGAGCAGTTCTTC. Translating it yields CASSDRGAGEQFF.

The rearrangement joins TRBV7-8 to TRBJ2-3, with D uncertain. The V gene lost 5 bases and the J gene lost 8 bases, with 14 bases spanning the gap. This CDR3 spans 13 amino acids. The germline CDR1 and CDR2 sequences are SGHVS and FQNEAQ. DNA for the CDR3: TGTGCCAGCAGCCGCTTGATAACAACTACGCAGTATTTT. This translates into CASSRLITTTQYF. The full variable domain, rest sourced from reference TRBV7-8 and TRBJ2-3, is GAGVSQSPRYKVAKRGQDVALRCDPISGHVSLFWYQQALGQGPEFLTYFQNEAQLDKSGLPSDRFFAERPEGSVSTLKIQRTQQEDSAVYLCASSRLITTTQYFGPGTRLTVL.

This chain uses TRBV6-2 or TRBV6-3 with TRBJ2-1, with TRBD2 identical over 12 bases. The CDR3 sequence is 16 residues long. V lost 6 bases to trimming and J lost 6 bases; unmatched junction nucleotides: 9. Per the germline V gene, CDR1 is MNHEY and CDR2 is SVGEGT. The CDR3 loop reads CASRPLAGGSRNEQFF. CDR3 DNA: TGTGCCAGCAGACCTCTAGCGGGAGGGAGCCGCAATGAGCAGTTCTTC.

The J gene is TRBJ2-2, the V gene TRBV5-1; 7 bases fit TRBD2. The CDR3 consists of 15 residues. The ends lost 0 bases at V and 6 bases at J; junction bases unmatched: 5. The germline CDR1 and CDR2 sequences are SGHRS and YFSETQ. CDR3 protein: CASSLVTSAPGELFF. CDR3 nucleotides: TGCGCCAGCAGCTTGGTCACTAGCGCCCCCGGGGAGCTGTTTTTT. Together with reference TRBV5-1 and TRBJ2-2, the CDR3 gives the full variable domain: KAGVTQTPRYLIKTRGQQVTLSCSPISGHRSVSWYQQTPGQGLQFLFEYFSETQRNKGNFPGRFSGRQFSNSRSEMNVSTLELGDSALYLCASSLVTSAPGELFFGEGSRLTVL.

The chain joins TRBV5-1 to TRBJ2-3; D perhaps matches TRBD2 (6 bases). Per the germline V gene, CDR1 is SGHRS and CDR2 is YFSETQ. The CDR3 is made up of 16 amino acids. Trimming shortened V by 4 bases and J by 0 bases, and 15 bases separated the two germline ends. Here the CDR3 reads CASSPSGAGSTDTQYF. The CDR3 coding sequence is TGCGCCAGCAGCCCGTCCGGGGCGGGAAGCACAGATACGCAGTATTTT.

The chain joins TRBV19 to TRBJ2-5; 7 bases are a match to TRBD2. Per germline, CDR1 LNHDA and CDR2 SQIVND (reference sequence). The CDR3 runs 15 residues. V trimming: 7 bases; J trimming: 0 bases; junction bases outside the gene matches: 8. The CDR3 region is CASTSSGVDQETQYF. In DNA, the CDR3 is TGTGCCAGTACCTCAAGCGGGGTTGACCAAGAGACCCAGTACTTC.

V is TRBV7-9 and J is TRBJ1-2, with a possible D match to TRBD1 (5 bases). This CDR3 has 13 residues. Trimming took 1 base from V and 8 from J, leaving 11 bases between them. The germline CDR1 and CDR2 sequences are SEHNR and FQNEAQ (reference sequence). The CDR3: CASSLGQGRGYTF. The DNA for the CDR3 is TGTGCCAGCAGCTTAGGTCAGGGTCGCGGCTACACCTTC.

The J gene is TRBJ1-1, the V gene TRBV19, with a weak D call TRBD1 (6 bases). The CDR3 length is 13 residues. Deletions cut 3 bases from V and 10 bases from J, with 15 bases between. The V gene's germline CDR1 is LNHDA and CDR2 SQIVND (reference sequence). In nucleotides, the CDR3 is TGTGCCAGTAGTATTACGGGGGGCGGAGCAGCTTTCTTT. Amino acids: CASSITGGGAAFF. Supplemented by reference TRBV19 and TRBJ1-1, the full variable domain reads DGGITQSPKYLFRKEGQNVTLSCEQNLNHDAMYWYRQDPGQGLRLIYYSQIVNDFQKGDIAEGYSVSREKKESFPLTVTSAQKNPTAFYLCASSITGGGAAFFGQGTRLTVV.

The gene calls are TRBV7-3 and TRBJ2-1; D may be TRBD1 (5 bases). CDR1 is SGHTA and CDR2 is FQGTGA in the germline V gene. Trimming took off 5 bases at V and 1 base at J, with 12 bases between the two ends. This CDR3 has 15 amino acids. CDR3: CASSPEKGSYNEQFF. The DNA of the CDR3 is TGTGCCAGCAGCCCCGAGAAGGGGTCCTACAATGAGCAGTTCTTC.

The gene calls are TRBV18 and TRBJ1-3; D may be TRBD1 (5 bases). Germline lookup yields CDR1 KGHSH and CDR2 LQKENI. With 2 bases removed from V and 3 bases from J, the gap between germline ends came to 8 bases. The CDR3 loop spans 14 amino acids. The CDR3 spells CASSPSGYGNTIYF. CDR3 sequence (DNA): TGTGCCAGCTCACCATCAGGGTATGGAAACACCATATATTTT.

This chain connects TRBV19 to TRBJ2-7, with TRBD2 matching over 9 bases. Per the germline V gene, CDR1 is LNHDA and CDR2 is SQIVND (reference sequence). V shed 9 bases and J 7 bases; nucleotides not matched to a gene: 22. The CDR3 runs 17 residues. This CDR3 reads CASPPDPAGGRREEQYF. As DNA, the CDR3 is TGTGCCAGCCCCCCCGACCCGGCGGGAGGGCGGAGGGAGGAGCAGTACTTC.

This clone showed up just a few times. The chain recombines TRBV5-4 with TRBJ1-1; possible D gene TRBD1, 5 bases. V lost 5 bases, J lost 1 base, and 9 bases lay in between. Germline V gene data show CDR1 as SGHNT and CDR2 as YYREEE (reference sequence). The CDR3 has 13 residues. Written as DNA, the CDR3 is TGTGCCAGCAGTCAAGACAGGAACACTGAAGCTTTCTTT. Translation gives CASSQDRNTEAFF.

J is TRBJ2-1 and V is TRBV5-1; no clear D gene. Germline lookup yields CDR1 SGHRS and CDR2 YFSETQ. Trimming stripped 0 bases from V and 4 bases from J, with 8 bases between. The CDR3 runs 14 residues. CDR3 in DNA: TGCGCCAGCAGCTTGGCGGAGATATACAATGAGCAGTTCTTC. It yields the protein CASSLAEIYNEQFF.

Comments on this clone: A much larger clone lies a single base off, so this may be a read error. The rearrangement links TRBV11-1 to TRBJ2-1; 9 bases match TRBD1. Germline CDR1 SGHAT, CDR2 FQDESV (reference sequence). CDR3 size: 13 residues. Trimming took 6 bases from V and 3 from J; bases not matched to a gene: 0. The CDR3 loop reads CASRGQGYNEQFF. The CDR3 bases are TGTGCCAGCAGGGGACAGGGCTACAATGAGCAGTTCTTC.

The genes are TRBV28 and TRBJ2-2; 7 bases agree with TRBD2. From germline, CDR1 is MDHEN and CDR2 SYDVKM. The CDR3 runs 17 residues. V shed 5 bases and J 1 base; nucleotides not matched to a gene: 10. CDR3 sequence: CASSPTQRDGNTGELFF. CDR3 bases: TGTGCCAGCAGTCCCACACAGCGGGACGGGAACACCGGGGAGCTGTTTTTT.

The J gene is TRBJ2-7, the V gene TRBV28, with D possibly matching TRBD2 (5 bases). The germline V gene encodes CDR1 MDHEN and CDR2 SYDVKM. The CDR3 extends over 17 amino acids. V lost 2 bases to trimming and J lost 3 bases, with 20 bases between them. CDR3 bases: TGTGCCAGCAGTTTAGGTGGGAGCTTACTTAGTGGCTACGAGCAGTACTTC. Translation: CASSLGGSLLSGYEQYF.

CDR3 loop: CATQRDTYNEQFF. CDR3 nucleotide sequence: TGTGCCACCCAAAGGGACACCTACAATGAGCAGTTCTTC. This chain links TRBV28 with TRBJ2-1; a possible D gene is TRBD1 (6 bases). The germline V gene encodes CDR1 MDHEN and CDR2 SYDVKM. Trimming removed 10 bases from V and 2 bases from J, with 12 bases in between. The CDR3 spans 13 residues. Combining the CDR3 with reference TRBV28 and TRBJ2-1 gives the whole variable domain DVKVTQSSRYLVKRTGEKVFLECVQDMDHENMFWYRQDPGLGLRLIYFSYDVKMKEKGDIPEGYSVSREKKERFSLILESASTNQTSMYLCATQRDTYNEQFFGPGTRLTVL.

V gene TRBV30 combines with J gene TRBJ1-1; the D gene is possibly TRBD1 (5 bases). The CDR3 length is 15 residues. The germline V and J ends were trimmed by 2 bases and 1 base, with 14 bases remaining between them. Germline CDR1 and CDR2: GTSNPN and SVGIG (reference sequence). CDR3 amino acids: CAWSPYRQGNTEAFF. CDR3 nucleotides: TGTGCCTGGAGTCCCTATAGGCAGGGGAACACTGAAGCTTTCTTT. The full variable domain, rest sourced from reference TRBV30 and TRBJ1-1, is SQTIHQWPATLVQPVGSPLSLECTVEGTSNPNLYWYRQAAGRGLQLLFYSVGIGQISSEVPQNLSASRPQDRQFILSSKKLLLSDSGFYLCAWSPYRQGNTEAFFGQGTRLTVV.

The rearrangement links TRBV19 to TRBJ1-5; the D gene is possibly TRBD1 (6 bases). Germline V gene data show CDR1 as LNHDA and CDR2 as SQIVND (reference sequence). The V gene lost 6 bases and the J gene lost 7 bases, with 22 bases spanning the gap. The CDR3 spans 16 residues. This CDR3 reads CASSNMGQGSEQPQHF. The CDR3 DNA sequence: TGTGCCAGTAGCAACATGGGGCAGGGGAGCGAACAGCCCCAGCATTTT.

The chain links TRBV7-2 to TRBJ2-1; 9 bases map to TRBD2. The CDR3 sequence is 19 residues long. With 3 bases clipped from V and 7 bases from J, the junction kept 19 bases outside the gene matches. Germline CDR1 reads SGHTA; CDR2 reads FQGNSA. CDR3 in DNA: TGTGCCAGCAGCTTCCGATTTGACATAGCGGGAGTTGTTGTGAATGAGCAGTTCTTC. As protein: CASSFRFDIAGVVVNEQFF. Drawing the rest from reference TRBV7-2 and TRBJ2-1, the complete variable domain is GAGVSQSPSNKVTEKGKDVELRCDPISGHTALYWYRQSLGQGLEFLIYFQGNSAPDKSGLPSDRFSAERTGGSVSTLTIQRTQQEDSAVYLCASSFRFDIAGVVVNEQFFGPGTRLTVL.

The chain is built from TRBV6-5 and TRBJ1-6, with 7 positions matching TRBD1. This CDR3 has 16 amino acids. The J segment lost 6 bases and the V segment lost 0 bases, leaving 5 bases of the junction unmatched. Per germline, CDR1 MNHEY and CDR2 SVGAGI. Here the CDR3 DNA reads TGTGCCAGCAGTTACTCCCGGGACAGCACTAATTCACCCCTCCACTTT. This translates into CASSYSRDSTNSPLHF.